The 26 T cell receptor beta chains presented below share a single source sample, sequenced in a study of T cell changes during pregnancy in multiple sclerosis (dated by TCRdb to the late 2010s). The library was built by means of the immunoSEQ multiplex PCR assay. TCRdb's version of the immuneACCESS table is confined to in-frame rearrangements and falls short of the full clone set. An unresolved V gene accounts for under half of the shortfall where checked; the remainder is of unknown origin. This sample gives tens of thousands of clones in total; 85% to 90% of them show up just once. Roughly 0.53% of the sample lies in the top ten. The source material was CD4+ T cells from peripheral blood mononuclear cells, sampled in the first trimester of pregnancy. The receptors were gathered from a female donor with multiple sclerosis, enrolled in a pregnancy study.

The V and J genes are TRBV9 and TRBJ2-3, with D unresolved. The germline CDR1 and CDR2 sequences are SGDLS and YYNGEE. CDR3 length equals 15 residues. Trimming pared 0 bases from V and 2 bases from J, leaving 10 bases between. CDR3 residues: CASSVVPGFTDTQYF. CDR3 in DNA: TGTGCCAGCAGCGTAGTTCCAGGTTTCACAGATACGCAGTATTTT.

V gene TRBV5-1 combines with J gene TRBJ2-1; 7 bases fit TRBD2. CDR3 size: 14 residues. CDR1 SGHRS and CDR2 YFSETQ come from the germline V gene. J lost 10 bases, V lost 7 bases, and 14 bases had no gene match. DNA of the CDR3: TGCGCCAGCGTAACGGGGGAGGGGATCCGGGAGCAGTTCTTC. Protein: CASVTGEGIREQFF.

The chain links TRBV11-2 to TRBJ1-2; 8 positions match TRBD1. The germline gives CDR1 SGHAT, CDR2 FQNNGV. Losses at the gene ends were 1 base for V and 1 base for J; bases not matched to a gene: 2. This CDR3 region has 15 residues. The CDR3 region is CASSLGTGNNYGYTF. In nucleotides, the CDR3 is TGTGCCAGCAGCTTAGGGACAGGGAATAACTATGGCTACACCTTC.

The rearrangement links TRBV18 to TRBJ2-5; TRBD1 matches 7 bases. V lost 3 bases, J lost 5 bases, and 6 bases stayed unmatched. Germline V CDR1 and CDR2: KGHSH, LQKENI. This CDR3 region has 14 residues. The CDR3 nucleotides are TGTGCCAGCTCACCTACAGGGGTGGCGGAGACCCAGTACTTC. Protein: CASSPTGVAETQYF.

This chain connects TRBV5-1 to TRBJ2-1, with D possibly matching TRBD1 (6 bases). This CDR3 contains 15 residues. Germline assignment: CDR1 SGHRS and CDR2 YFSETQ. The V end was cut by 0 bases, the J end by 8 bases, with 15 bases between. The CDR3 nucleotides read TGCGCCAGCAGCTTGGAAACAGGGTTTCGCGATGAGCAGTTCTTC. Translation: CASSLETGFRDEQFF. Full variable domain (remainder filled in from reference TRBV5-1 and TRBJ2-1): KAGVTQTPRYLIKTRGQQVTLSCSPISGHRSVSWYQQTPGQGLQFLFEYFSETQRNKGNFPGRFSGRQFSNSRSEMNVSTLELGDSALYLCASSLETGFRDEQFFGPGTRLTVL.

CDR3 protein: CASSYSTGRGQVQYF. The CDR3 DNA follows: TGTGCCAGCAGTTACTCCACCGGACGGGGTCAGGTGCAGTACTTC. The V gene is TRBV6-5, the J gene TRBJ2-7; possibly TRBD2 for D (5 bases). Trimming took off 0 bases at V and 9 bases at J, with 18 bases between the two ends. Germline CDR1 is MNHEY and CDR2 is SVGAGI. This CDR3 is built from 15 residues.

The V call is TRBV27, the J call TRBJ1-1, with no clear D. The CDR3 consists of 15 residues. Germline V gene sequence: CDR1 MNHEY, CDR2 SMNVEV (reference sequence). Trimming removed 4 bases at V and 1 base at J, with 13 bases between. CDR3 sequence reads: CASSSMGTENTEAFF. The CDR3 DNA reads as TGTGCCAGCAGTTCTATGGGCACAGAGAACACTGAAGCTTTCTTT.

The J gene is TRBJ1-1, the V gene TRBV5-1, with D possibly matching TRBD1 (6 bases). Trimming took 4 bases from V and 1 from J, leaving 11 bases between them. Germline V gives CDR1 SGHRS, CDR2 YFSETQ. This CDR3 contains 14 residues. CDR3 sequence reads: CASSAGTKNTEAFF. The DNA of the CDR3 is TGCGCCAGCAGCGCAGGGACAAAGAACACTGAAGCTTTCTTT.

CDR3 coding DNA: TGCGCCAGCAGCTTGGTAACGGGACAAAGCTCTGGAAACACCATATATTTT. This gives the protein CASSLVTGQSSGNTIYF. This chain joins TRBV5-1 and TRBJ1-3; TRBD1 might be the D (6 bases). Germline CDR1 reads SGHRS; CDR2 reads YFSETQ. The CDR3 runs 17 residues. V lost 0 bases, J lost 0 bases, and 13 bases lay in between.

The chain has TRBV18 and TRBJ1-3; D is possibly TRBD1 (5 bases). The CDR3 contains 15 residues. Germline V gene lookup returns CDR1 KGHSH and CDR2 LQKENI. The V end was cut by 3 bases, the J end by 1 base, with 10 bases between. CDR3 in amino acids: CASSPRTGSGNTIYF. In DNA form, the CDR3 reads TGTGCCAGCTCACCGAGAACAGGATCTGGAAACACCATATATTTT.

This chain links TRBV4-1 with TRBJ2-1, with TRBD1 identical over 10 bases. From germline, CDR1 is MGHRA and CDR2 YSYEKL. After removal of 0 bases from V and 8 bases from J, the junction contained 7 bases not matched to a gene. The CDR3 length is 16 residues. The CDR3 sequence: CASSQEGTGVRDEQFF. CDR3 bases: TGCGCCAGCAGCCAAGAAGGGACAGGGGTTCGGGATGAGCAGTTCTTC.

This sequence joins TRBV11-2 and TRBJ2-1, with 7 bases identical to TRBD1. Germline loops: CDR1 SGHAT, CDR2 FQNNGV. Germline trimming cut 5 bases from V and 9 bases from J; bases unmatched to any gene: 16. The CDR3 loop spans 16 amino acids. Here the CDR3 reads CASSPPTGEGGGEQFF. The CDR3 coding sequence is TGTGCCAGCAGCCCGCCAACCGGCGAAGGGGGCGGTGAGCAGTTCTTC. Drawing the rest from reference TRBV11-2 and TRBJ2-1, the complete variable domain is EAGVAQSPRYKIIEKRQSVAFWCNPISGHATLYWYQQILGQGPKLLIQFQNNGVVDDSQLPKDRFSAERLKGVDSTLKIQPAKLEDSAVYLCASSPPTGEGGGEQFFGPGTRLTVL.

This clone was found once. The V call is TRBV6-4, the J call TRBJ2-5, with 12 bases lining up with TRBD2. CDR1 and CDR2 from the germline V gene are MRHNA and SNTAGT. The CDR3 extends over 15 amino acids. V lost 6 bases to trimming and J lost 2 bases; unmatched junction nucleotides: 4. Here the CDR3 reads CASSLTSGSQETQYF. In nucleotides, the CDR3 is TGTGCCAGCAGCCTGACTAGCGGGAGTCAAGAGACCCAGTACTTC.

The chain recombines TRBV27 with TRBJ1-2; D perhaps matches TRBD1 (5 bases). The CDR3 is 15 residues long. The germline CDR1 and CDR2 sequences are MNHEY and SMNVEV (reference sequence). Trimming shortened V by 4 bases and J by 8 bases, and 20 bases separated the two germline ends. Here the CDR3 DNA reads TGTGCCAGCAGTTCCCTCTCCCGGGGGTTGAAGGGCTACACCTTC. Translated, it gives CASSSLSRGLKGYTF.

The rearrangement joins TRBV27 to TRBJ2-1; D is perhaps TRBD2 (6 bases). The CDR3 has 14 amino acids. Trimming removed 6 bases from V and 4 bases from J, with 13 bases in between. Germline V lookup: CDR1 MNHEY, CDR2 SMNVEV (reference sequence). The CDR3 spells CASRTGLMYNEQFF. The CDR3 DNA reads as TGTGCCAGCAGAACGGGACTGATGTACAATGAGCAGTTCTTC.

The chain uses TRBV2 and TRBJ2-2; the D gene is possibly TRBD2 (7 bases). The V end lost 8 bases, the J end lost 7 bases, and 11 bases lay between the germline ends. Germline CDR1 is SNHLY and CDR2 is FYNNEI. CDR3 length equals 12 residues. DNA of the CDR3: TGTGCCAGCGGGAGGGGGGTCGGGGAGCTGTTTTTT. Encoded protein: CASGRGVGELFF.

The chain combines TRBV30 with TRBJ2-3; D is perhaps TRBD2 (5 bases). CDR3 length: 12 amino acids. Trimming stripped 5 bases from V and 5 bases from J, with 11 bases between. Germline V gene data show CDR1 as GTSNPN and CDR2 as SVGIG (reference sequence). CDR3 nucleotides: TGTGCCTGGGCCGGCGGGCAAGATACGCAGTATTTT. This gives the protein CAWAGGQDTQYF.

A remark on this clone: This CDR3 is also generated by other DNA sequences in the sample. The chain's CDR3 is CAWSVGQGNQPQHF. CDR3 DNA sequence: TGTGCCTGGAGTGTAGGACAGGGCAATCAGCCCCAGCATTTT. J is TRBJ1-5 and V is TRBV30; TRBD1 matches at 7 bases. The CDR3 totals 14 residues. Germline CDR1 and CDR2: GTSNPN and SVGIG (reference sequence). V lost 0 bases to trimming and J lost 2 bases; unmatched junction nucleotides: 1.

This clone was seen once. The chain joins TRBV5-4 to TRBJ1-4, with a possible D match to TRBD1 (5 bases). Germline CDR1 reads SGHNT; CDR2 reads YYREEE (reference sequence). The CDR3 covers 14 residues. With 1 base removed from V and 6 bases from J, the gap between germline ends came to 10 bases. The CDR3 DNA follows: TGTGCCAGCAGCTTGCAAGGGGCCGATGAAAAACTGTTTTTT. Translating gives CASSLQGADEKLFF. The full variable domain, its missing parts supplied by reference TRBV5-4 and TRBJ1-4, is ETGVTQSPTHLIKTRGQQVTLRCSSQSGHNTVSWYQQALGQGPQFIFQYYREEENGRGNFPPRFSGLQFPNYSSELNVNALELDDSALYLCASSLQGADEKLFFGSGTQLSVL.

CDR3 bases: TGTGCCAGCAGCACCTCGGGGACAGGGGAGGATCGGCAGTACTTC. It specifies CASSTSGTGEDRQYF. The J gene is TRBJ2-7, the V gene TRBV7-6, with TRBD1 matching 10 bases. Germline trimming cut 5 bases from V and 9 bases from J; bases unmatched to any gene: 13. This CDR3 is built from 15 residues. Per germline, CDR1 SGHVS and CDR2 FNYEAQ.

The chain combines TRBV5-8 with TRBJ1-5; perhaps TRBD1 as D (5 bases). Germline V gene sequence: CDR1 SGHTS, CDR2 YDEGEE. V lost 4 bases and J lost 11, with 25 bases in between. The CDR3 is 16 amino acids. The CDR3 DNA reads as TGTGCCAGCAGCCTAGGAATAGACAGCTCCTCGGGGGCCCAGCATTTT. Its protein is CASSLGIDSSSGAQHF.

The chain is built from TRBV5-6 and TRBJ1-2, with 12 bases that match TRBD1. Trimming cost V 4 bases and J 0 bases; bases outside gene matches: 10. CDR1 and CDR2 (germline): SGHDT, YYEEEE. CDR3 length: 18 amino acids. CDR3 region: CASSPSRGQGAPNYGYTF. The CDR3 nucleotides read TGTGCCAGCAGCCCATCTAGGGGACAGGGGGCACCTAACTATGGCTACACCTTC.

The sample holds a few counts of this clone. V and J are TRBV14 and TRBJ2-2, with TRBD2 as a possible D gene (6 bases). V shed 1 base and J shed 2 bases, with 11 bases lying between them. CDR3 length: 16 amino acids. Germline V gives CDR1 SGHDN, CDR2 FVKESK. Written as DNA, the CDR3 is TGTGCCAGCAGCCAAGTTACTAGCCCTAACACCGGGGAGCTGTTTTTT. Translating gives CASSQVTSPNTGELFF.

This chain connects TRBV19 to TRBJ2-1; 8 bases fit TRBD2. This CDR3 is 17 amino acids long. V lost 4 bases and J lost 4; bases outside the gene matches: 12. Per the germline V gene, CDR1 is LNHDA and CDR2 is SQIVND (reference sequence). The CDR3 DNA follows: TGTGCCAGTAGTACCTCCGGGACTAGGAGCGGTTACAATGAGCAGTTCTTC. It translates to CASSTSGTRSGYNEQFF.

The chain combines TRBV9 with TRBJ1-5; D not resolved. V lost 2 bases to trimming and J lost 7 bases, with 10 bases between them. Germline V CDR1 and CDR2: SGDLS, YYNGEE. The length of the CDR3 is 13 residues. The CDR3 DNA sequence: TGTGCCAGCAGCGTTGCGGGGAAGCAGCCCCAGCATTTT. This sequence encodes CASSVAGKQPQHF.

In DNA, the CDR3 is TGTGCCAGCAGATTTGCCGGGACAGGGGCCTACGAGCAGTACTTC. This encodes CASRFAGTGAYEQYF. The J gene is TRBJ2-7, the V gene TRBV28; 10 nucleotides line up with TRBD1. V was clipped by 6 bases and J by 2 bases; unmatched bases: 7. CDR1 and CDR2 (germline): MDHEN, SYDVKM. The CDR3 has 15 amino acids.